The 14 T cell receptor beta chains in this list originate from one sample, sequenced in a study of cytomegalovirus exposure and HLA in healthy donors. It was with 60 Vbeta and 13 Jbeta primers that the PCR ran. Assay used: immunoSEQ multiplex PCR; TCRdb lists only in-frame clones, some missing. The top ten hold around 8.8% of the sample, which has 100,000 to 120,000 clones, 76% seen once. Sequencing used PBMCs. All receptors derive from a man in his forties or fifties in good health and CMV-seropositive.

The rearrangement links TRBV5-4 to TRBJ2-1, with a weak D call TRBD2 (6 bases). V was pared by 4 bases and J by 6 bases, with 20 bases between. CDR1 SGHNT and CDR2 YYREEE come from the germline V gene (reference sequence). The CDR3 is 16 residues long. The CDR3, as DNA: TGTGCCAGCAGCCCGGAAGTTAGCGGTGAAGGCAATGAGCAGTTCTTC. Protein product: CASSPEVSGEGNEQFF.

V and J are TRBV5-4 and TRBJ2-7; D gene unclear. Germline V lookup: CDR1 SGHNT, CDR2 YYREEE (reference sequence). V was cut by 0 bases and J by 3 bases, with 7 bases left in between. The CDR3 sequence is 13 residues long. For the CDR3, the DNA is TGTGCCAGCAGCTTGGGTGACAACTACGAGCAGTACTTC. It is translated as CASSLGDNYEQYF.

The sample holds a few counts of this clone. V usage is TRBV27 and J usage is TRBJ1-4, with 7 nucleotides matching TRBD1. With 5 bases clipped from V and 7 bases from J, the junction kept 7 bases outside the gene matches. Germline lookup yields CDR1 MNHEY and CDR2 SMNVEV (reference sequence). The CDR3 has 14 residues. This CDR3 reads CASSASGGSEKLFF. CDR3 DNA: TGTGCCAGCAGTGCCTCAGGGGGTAGTGAAAAACTGTTTTTT. The whole variable domain, remainder taken from reference TRBV27 and TRBJ1-4, is EAQVTQNPRYLITVTGKKLTVTCSQNMNHEYMSWYRQDPGLGLRQIYYSMNVEVTDKGDVPEGYKVSRKEKRNFPLILESPSPNQTSLYFCASSASGGSEKLFFGSGTQLSVL.

The rearrangement joins TRBV4-2 to TRBJ1-4; D perhaps matches TRBD1 (6 bases). CDR1 and CDR2 from the germline V gene are LGHNA and YNFKEQ. The V end was cut by 0 bases, the J end by 6 bases, with 8 bases between. This CDR3 contains 14 residues. The CDR3 region is CASSQDRGYEKLFF. The CDR3 coding sequence is TGTGCCAGCAGCCAAGATAGGGGGTATGAAAAACTGTTTTTT.

This sequence joins TRBV6-1 and TRBJ2-1; 7 nucleotides align to TRBD1. Looked up from germline, CDR1 is MNHNS and CDR2 is SASEGT. V was pared by 4 bases and J by 2 bases, with 5 bases of the junction left unmatched. The CDR3 runs 15 residues. CDR3 in amino acids: CASSARQGTYNEQFF. Here the CDR3 DNA reads TGTGCCAGCAGTGCGAGACAGGGCACCTACAATGAGCAGTTCTTC.

This rearrangement joins TRBV30 to TRBJ2-3; D possibly corresponds to TRBD1 (6 bases). Trimming pared 8 bases from V and 2 bases from J, leaving 17 bases between. Germline V gene lookup returns CDR1 GTSNPN and CDR2 SVGIG (reference sequence). The CDR3 consists of 14 residues. CDR3 nucleotide sequence: TGTGCCGTAGGGGGACGACAGGCCACAGATACGCAGTATTTT. Protein: CAVGGRQATDTQYF.

The genes are TRBV28 and TRBJ1-1, with 9 bases that match TRBD1. The CDR3 runs to 13 residues. In germline, CDR1 is MDHEN, CDR2 SYDVKM. The junction had 5 bases not matched to a gene; V was cut back by 5 bases and J by 7 bases. The CDR3 is CASSAGDRDEAFF. CDR3 nucleotides: TGTGCCAGCAGTGCCGGGGACAGGGATGAAGCTTTCTTT. The full variable domain, in which reference TRBV28 and TRBJ1-1 provide the parts outside the CDR3, is DVKVTQSSRYLVKRTGEKVFLECVQDMDHENMFWYRQDPGLGLRLIYFSYDVKMKEKGDIPEGYSVSREKKERFSLILESASTNQTSMYLCASSAGDRDEAFFGQGTRLTVV.

This clone was detected once. The chain uses TRBV11-2 and TRBJ2-7; 12 bases fit TRBD1. CDR1 and CDR2 (germline): SGHAT, FQNNGV. This CDR3 comprises 16 residues. V was pared by 4 bases and J by 7 bases, with 11 bases of the junction left unmatched. The CDR3 loop reads CASSWLRDRGLGEQYF. Here the CDR3 DNA reads TGTGCCAGCAGCTGGCTCCGGGACAGGGGGCTCGGGGAGCAGTACTTC.

The CDR3 DNA reads TGTGCCAGCAGCTTAGGGACAGGACGGCCCCAGCATTTT. Translation gives CASSLGTGRPQHF. The chain employs TRBV7-6 and TRBJ1-5, with 7 bases that match TRBD1. The CDR3 has 13 residues. With 1 base clipped from V and 9 bases from J, the junction kept 3 bases outside the gene matches. The germline V gene has CDR1 SGHVS and CDR2 FNYEAQ.

This chain links TRBV7-2 with TRBJ1-3; D gene ambiguous. From germline, CDR1 is SGHTA and CDR2 FQGNSA. Between the trimmed V and J ends, which lost 5 bases and 4 bases, there was a span of 9 bases. The CDR3 totals 13 residues. The CDR3 loop reads CASSIQWGNTIYF. In nucleotides, the CDR3 is TGTGCCAGCAGCATACAGTGGGGAAACACCATATATTTT. Full variable domain (remainder filled in from reference TRBV7-2 and TRBJ1-3): GAGVSQSPSNKVTEKGKDVELRCDPISGHTALYWYRQSLGQGLEFLIYFQGNSAPDKSGLPSDRFSAERTGGSVSTLTIQRTQQEDSAVYLCASSIQWGNTIYFGEGSWLTVV.

This rearrangement joins TRBV10-3 to TRBJ2-3; TRBD2 matches 16 bases. The junction had 9 bases not matched to a gene; V was cut back by 7 bases and J by 8 bases. Germline V gene sequence: CDR1 ENHRY, CDR2 SYGVKD. The CDR3 has 16 residues. The CDR3 is CAINSGTSGGAGTQYF. CDR3 coding DNA: TGTGCCATCAATTCCGGGACTAGCGGGGGGGCGGGTACGCAGTATTTT.

Here the CDR3 DNA reads TGTGCCAGTAGTCGACTAGCGGGACGCAATGAGCAGTTCTTC. This gives the protein CASSRLAGRNEQFF. The rearrangement joins TRBV19 to TRBJ2-1; the match to TRBD2 covers 11 bases. CDR3 size: 14 residues. The germline V gene encodes CDR1 LNHDA and CDR2 SQIVND (reference sequence). J was trimmed by 6 bases and V by 5 bases; bases with no gene match: 3.

The chain joins TRBV28 to TRBJ2-7; 7 bases map to TRBD2. The CDR3 has 15 amino acids. The V gene end was trimmed by 6 bases and the J gene end by 4 bases; junction bases not matched to a gene: 12. Germline CDR1 reads MDHEN; CDR2 reads SYDVKM. The CDR3 bases are TGTGCCAGCAGCTCCCCAGGACTAGTCGCATACGAGCAGTACTTC. This gives the protein CASSSPGLVAYEQYF.

The rearrangement joins TRBV10-2 to TRBJ2-2; no reliable D call. The CDR3 runs to 14 residues. V lost 0 bases and J 5 bases, leaving 7 bases between the germline ends. The V gene's germline CDR1 is WSHSY and CDR2 SAAADI. As DNA, the CDR3 is TGCGCCAGCAGTGAGTCAAAGCGTACCGGGGAGCTGTTTTTT. Protein sequence: CASSESKRTGELFF.